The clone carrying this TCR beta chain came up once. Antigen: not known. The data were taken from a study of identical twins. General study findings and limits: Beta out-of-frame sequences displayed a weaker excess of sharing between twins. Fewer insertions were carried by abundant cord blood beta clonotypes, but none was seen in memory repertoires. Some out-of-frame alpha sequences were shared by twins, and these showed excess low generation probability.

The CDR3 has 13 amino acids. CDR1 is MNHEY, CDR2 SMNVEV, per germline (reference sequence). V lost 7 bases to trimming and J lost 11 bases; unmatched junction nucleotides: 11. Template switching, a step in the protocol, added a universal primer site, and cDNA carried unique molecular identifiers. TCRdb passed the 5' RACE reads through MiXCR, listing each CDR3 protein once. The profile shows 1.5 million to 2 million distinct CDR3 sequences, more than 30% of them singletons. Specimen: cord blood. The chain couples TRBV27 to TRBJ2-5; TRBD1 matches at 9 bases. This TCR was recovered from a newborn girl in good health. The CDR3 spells CASNRGRSNEQYF. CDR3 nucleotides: TGTGCCAGCAACAGGGGGCGAAGCAATGAGCAGTACTTC.